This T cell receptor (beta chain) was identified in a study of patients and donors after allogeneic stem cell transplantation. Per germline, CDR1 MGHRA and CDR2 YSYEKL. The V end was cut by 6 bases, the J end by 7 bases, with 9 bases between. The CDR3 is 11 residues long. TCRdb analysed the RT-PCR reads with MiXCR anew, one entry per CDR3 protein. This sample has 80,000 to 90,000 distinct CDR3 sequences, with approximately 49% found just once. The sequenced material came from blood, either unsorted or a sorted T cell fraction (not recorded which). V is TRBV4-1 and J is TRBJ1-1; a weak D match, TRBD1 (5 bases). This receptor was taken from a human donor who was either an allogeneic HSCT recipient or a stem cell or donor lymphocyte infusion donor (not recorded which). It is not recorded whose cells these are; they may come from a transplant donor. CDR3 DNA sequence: TGCGCCAGCAGAGGGGCCCTTGAAGCTTTCTTT. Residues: CASRGALEAFF.